This is a list of T cell receptor beta chains from one sample in a study of T-cell reconstitution after alpha-beta-depleted transplantation in children. TCRdb independently ran MiXCR on the PCR reads; one entry per CDR3 protein. This table has about 900,000 distinct CDR3 sequences, roughly 29% appearing once. Specimen: PBMCs, mostly from graft donor cells, collected 360 days after TCRalphabeta/CD19-depleted stem cell transplant. Receptors originate from a boy younger than two who had a stem cell transplant for SCID, so the T cells may come from the graft donor. CDR3s include the opening cysteine and the closing phenylalanine or tryptophan. The order of the fields is CDR3 length, clone size, J gene, V gene, D gene, CDR3 protein, CDR3 DNA. A D gene is named only where the DNA matches it firmly. Where a row states a size, it is once, few, many or the class of an expanded clone; other rows omit it.

>17|few|TRBJ1-3|TRBV15|-
CATSRLSSGPAGNTIYF
TGTGCCACCAGCAGATTATCCTCCGGTCCAGCTGGAAACACCATATATTTT
>14|-|TRBJ2-7|TRBV25-1|TRBD2
CASSDSGASYEQYF
TGTGCCAGCAGTGATAGCGGGGCCTCCTACGAGCAGTACTTC
>17|many|TRBJ2-3|TRBV12-3/TRBV12-4|-
CASSLRGRGPSTDTQYF
TGTGCCAGCAGTTTAAGGGGGAGGGGACCTAGCACAGATACGCAGTATTTT
>16|-|TRBJ1-3|TRBV6-5|-
CASSYRPESSGNTIYF
TGTGCCAGCAGTTACCGGCCGGAGAGCTCTGGAAACACCATATATTTT
>14|many|TRBJ2-7|TRBV4-2|-
CASSQGWEVYEQYF
TGTGCCAGCAGCCAAGGGTGGGAGGTCTACGAGCAGTACTTC
>15|-|TRBJ2-7|TRBV4-1|TRBD2
CASSQPGLAVYEQYF
TGCGCCAGCAGCCAACCGGGACTAGCGGTCTACGAGCAGTACTTC
>17|-|TRBJ2-5|TRBV7-2|TRBD1
CASSPEGTGAWRETQYF
TGTGCCAGCAGCCCAGAAGGTACAGGGGCTTGGAGAGAGACCCAGTACTTC
>15|many|TRBJ2-3|TRBV2|TRBD2
CASSAGLAVTDTQYF
TGTGCCAGCAGTGCCGGACTAGCGGTCACAGATACGCAGTATTTT
>17|-|TRBJ2-7|TRBV5-1|-
CASSLGLGGTIPYEQYF
TGCGCCAGCAGCTTGGGTTTAGGCGGGACCATTCCCTACGAGCAGTACTTC
>12|few|TRBJ2-1|TRBV29-1|TRBD1
CSGGQGLNEQFF
TGCAGCGGCGGACAGGGGTTGAATGAGCAGTTCTTC
>17|many|TRBJ2-3|TRBV6-1|TRBD2
CASSRGTSGGVTDTQYF
TGTGCCAGCAGTCGAGGGACTAGCGGGGGCGTCACAGATACGCAGTATTTT
>19|few|TRBJ2-3|TRBV9|TRBD1
CASSLPGGTGARYTDTQYF
TGTGCCAGCAGCCTACCGGGGGGGACAGGGGCCAGATACACAGATACGCAGTATTTT